One and the same sample provided the 27 T cell receptor beta chains below, sequenced in a study of beta chain features in type 1 diabetes. Investigators reverse transcribed all isolated RNA, so they sequenced expressed TCRB transcripts. Clones were sequenced by immunoSEQ multiplex PCR, and TCRdb holds only the in-frame ones, with some missing. Of hundreds of thousands of clones detected, roughly 15% appear once; the ten largest clones hold 0.07% to 0.095%. The sequenced material came from naive CD4+ T cells from blood. These receptor sequences come from a man younger than 30 in good health.

The V and J genes are TRBV6-5 and TRBJ2-3; D remains ambiguous. V was clipped by 0 bases and J by 6 bases, with 10 bases between them. Germline CDR1 and CDR2: MNHEY and SVGAGI. The CDR3 is 14 residues long. The CDR3 DNA follows: TGTGCCAGCAGTTACTCTCGAACTCGCGATACGCAGTATTTT. This encodes CASSYSRTRDTQYF.

The chain is built from TRBV4-1 and TRBJ2-7; TRBD2 is a possible D gene (8 bases). CDR1 and CDR2 (germline): MGHRA, YSYEKL. Trimming removed 4 bases at V and 1 base at J, with 14 bases between. The CDR3 spans 15 residues. DNA for the CDR3: TGCGCCAGCAGCCCGGGGGGGACAGCATCCTACGAGCAGTACTTC. It codes for CASSPGGTASYEQYF.

In this sample, this clone turned up a few times. The J gene is TRBJ2-7, the V gene TRBV7-2, with a weak D call TRBD1 (5 bases). Germline V CDR1 and CDR2: SGHTA, FQGNSA. V lost 5 bases and J 3 bases, leaving 8 bases between the germline ends. The CDR3 has 12 residues. CDR3 loop: CASSRQYYEQYF. CDR3 nucleotide sequence: TGTGCCAGCAGCCGACAGTACTACGAGCAGTACTTC.

This clone has just a few counts. The CDR3 region has the DNA TGTGCCAGCAGCCAAGCCGACGGGGGGTTCCAGGATGGCTACACCTTC. Amino acid sequence: CASSQADGGFQDGYTF. This chain uses TRBV4-2 with TRBJ1-2, with D perhaps matching TRBD1 (5 bases). The length of the CDR3 is 16 residues. V was clipped by 1 base and J by 6 bases, with 18 bases between them. Germline V gene sequence: CDR1 LGHNA, CDR2 YNFKEQ.

This clone was counted between two and nine times. V and J are TRBV19 and TRBJ2-5; 7 nucleotides align to TRBD1. The germline gives CDR1 LNHDA, CDR2 SQIVND (reference sequence). With 5 bases clipped from V and 4 bases from J, the junction kept 13 bases outside the gene matches. This CDR3 is 16 amino acids long. CDR3: CASSLSTGFSGETQYF. Here the CDR3 DNA reads TGTGCCAGTAGTCTATCGACAGGGTTCAGTGGAGAGACCCAGTACTTC.

This sequence joins TRBV11-1 and TRBJ1-2; 9 positions match TRBD1. Germline CDR1 and CDR2: SGHAT and FQDESV (reference sequence). The CDR3 extends over 14 amino acids. The ends lost 7 bases at V and 4 bases at J; junction bases unmatched: 7. CDR3 sequence (DNA): TGTGCCAGCACCACGGGACAGGGATCCTATGGCTACACCTTC. Residues: CASTTGQGSYGYTF.

The chain links TRBV7-9 to TRBJ2-1, with 7 positions matching TRBD1. Germline loops: CDR1 SEHNR, CDR2 FQNEAQ (reference sequence). The CDR3 runs 16 residues. With 5 bases clipped from V and 0 bases from J, the junction kept 7 bases outside the gene matches. CDR3 region: CASSPLGGGSYNEQFF. CDR3 coding DNA: TGTGCCAGCAGCCCCCTAGGGGGCGGCTCCTACAATGAGCAGTTCTTC.

The chain has TRBV10-2 and TRBJ2-7, with 14 bases lining up with TRBD2. With 8 bases clipped from V and 6 bases from J, the junction kept 6 bases outside the gene matches. This CDR3 has 14 amino acids. Germline assignment: CDR1 WSHSY and CDR2 SAAADI. This CDR3 is CASGRLAGGGEQYF. CDR3 DNA: TGCGCCAGCGGAAGACTAGCGGGAGGGGGCGAGCAGTACTTC.

The chain has TRBV29-1 and TRBJ2-7; no clear D. This CDR3 comprises 13 residues. Germline values: CDR1 SQVTM, CDR2 ANQGSEA. The CDR3 nucleotides read TGCAGGAAGACGATGACTCAAGCCCCCTCACAGTACTTC. Translated: CRKTMTQAPSQYF.

This clone was picked up a small number of times. V gene TRBV15 combines with J gene TRBJ2-6, with TRBD2 identical over 15 bases. CDR3 size: 20 residues. The trim removed 2 bases at V and 1 base at J, leaving 6 bases unmatched. Per germline, CDR1 LNHNV and CDR2 YYDKDF (reference sequence). CDR3 nucleotide sequence: TGTGCCACCAGCAGACTCCCTGGACTAGCGGGAGGGTCTGGGGCCAACGTCCTGACTTTC. Amino acids: CATSRLPGLAGGSGANVLTF.

The table lists this clone with a few counts. The chain joins TRBV7-9 to TRBJ2-7, with TRBD2 as a possible D gene (7 bases). CDR1 and CDR2 (germline): SEHNR, FQNEAQ (reference sequence). V was trimmed by 3 bases and J by 0 bases, leaving 15 bases between them. The CDR3 totals 16 residues. CDR3 region: CASSFVRGAISYEQYF. The CDR3 DNA reads TGTGCCAGCAGCTTCGTACGGGGGGCTATCTCCTACGAGCAGTACTTC. The full variable domain, with the rest looked up from reference TRBV7-9 and TRBJ2-7, is DTGVSQNPRHKITKRGQNVTFRCDPISEHNRLYWYRQTLGQGPEFLTYFQNEAQLEKSRLLSDRFSAERPKGSFSTLEIQRTEQGDSAMYLCASSFVRGAISYEQYFGPGTRLTVT.

The sample holds a few counts of this clone. CDR3 in DNA: TGTGCCAGCAGCTTAGAGAGGAGGGCAAACTATGGCTACACCTTC. It translates to CASSLERRANYGYTF. The chain is built from TRBV7-2 and TRBJ1-2, with unresolved D. The length of the CDR3 is 15 residues. Trimming left V 1 base short and J 2 bases short, with 11 bases between. Germline CDR1 SGHTA, CDR2 FQGNSA.

The V call is TRBV28, the J call TRBJ1-2; D ambiguous. V lost 3 bases and J lost 4, with 15 bases in between. Germline CDR1 and CDR2: MDHEN and SYDVKM. The CDR3 totals 15 residues. CDR3 loop: CASSFRLAQSYGYTF. In nucleotides, the CDR3 is TGTGCCAGCAGTTTCCGCCTAGCGCAGTCCTATGGCTACACCTTC.

The chain carries TRBV15 and TRBJ2-4; D not certain. V was trimmed by 2 bases and J by 0 bases, leaving 11 bases between them. CDR3 length equals 16 residues. The germline V gene has CDR1 LNHNV and CDR2 YYDKDF (reference sequence). The CDR3 is CATSRSPVIAKNIQYF. CDR3 DNA: TGTGCCACCAGCAGATCGCCCGTTATAGCCAAAAACATTCAGTACTTC.

The sample holds a few counts of this clone. This chain joins TRBV10-3 and TRBJ2-7; D not certain. This CDR3 contains 14 residues. Germline V CDR1 and CDR2: ENHRY, SYGVKD. The V and J ends lost 3 bases and 4 bases respectively, with 13 bases between them. For the CDR3, the DNA is TGTGCCATCAGTGACTCACGGGTGCCTTACGAGCAGTACTTC. It yields the protein CAISDSRVPYEQYF.

With regard to this clone: The junction does not match germline at one end; this may be a read error. This rearrangement joins TRBV5-4 to TRBJ2-3; D perhaps matches TRBD2 (5 bases). The CDR3 spans 12 residues. Per germline, CDR1 SGHNT and CDR2 YYREEE (reference sequence). CDR3 DNA sequence: TGTGCCAGCAGCGGAACTAGGGATAGGCAGTATTTT. Encoded protein: CASSGTRDRQYF. Full variable domain (missing parts from reference TRBV5-4 and TRBJ2-3): ETGVTQSPTHLIKTRGQQVTLRCSSQSGHNTVSWYQQALGQGPQFIFQYYREEENGRGNFPPRFSGLQFPNYSSELNVNALELDDSALYLCASSGTRDRQYFGPGTRLTVL.

This chain connects TRBV19 to TRBJ2-2, with no clear D. Per the germline V gene, CDR1 is LNHDA and CDR2 is SQIVND (reference sequence). The CDR3 consists of 15 residues. The V end was cut by 0 bases, the J end by 0 bases, with 5 bases between. The CDR3 here is CASSIDQANTGELFF. Here the CDR3 DNA reads TGTGCCAGTAGTATAGACCAAGCGAACACCGGGGAGCTGTTTTTT.

The chain recombines TRBV7-8 with TRBJ2-2, with no clear D. The CDR3 consists of 18 residues. Per the germline V gene, CDR1 is SGHVS and CDR2 is FQNEAQ. V gave up 0 bases and J gave up 0 bases, with 14 bases separating them. The CDR3, as DNA: TGTGCCAGCAGCTTAGCGCTGGCAGTGGGCGCGAACACCGGGGAGCTGTTTTTT. Protein: CASSLALAVGANTGELFF.

This clone was counted a few times. The CDR3 DNA reads as TGTGCCAGCAGCCCTCGACCCTTTAGCTCTGGGGCCAACGTCCTGACTTTC. Its translation: CASSPRPFSSGANVLTF. V and J are TRBV7-9 and TRBJ2-6; D is unclear. Germline V gives CDR1 SEHNR, CDR2 FQNEAQ (reference sequence). The CDR3 is 17 amino acids. With 5 bases removed from V and 0 bases from J, the gap between germline ends came to 14 bases.

This clone was seen a handful of times. The chain joins TRBV7-9 to TRBJ1-5, with D tentatively TRBD1 (5 bases). There are 15 residues in the CDR3. Germline-derived CDR1 and CDR2 are SEHNR and FQNEAQ (reference sequence). Trimming shortened V by 1 base and J by 1 base, and 8 bases separated the two germline ends. In DNA form, the CDR3 reads TGTGCCAGCAGCTTAGATCCAGGGAGCAATCAGCCCCAGCATTTT. It yields the protein CASSLDPGSNQPQHF. The whole variable domain, filled in from reference TRBV7-9 and TRBJ1-5, reads DTGVSQNPRHKITKRGQNVTFRCDPISEHNRLYWYRQTLGQGPEFLTYFQNEAQLEKSRLLSDRFSAERPKGSFSTLEIQRTEQGDSAMYLCASSLDPGSNQPQHFGDGTRLSIL.

The chain has TRBV7-2 and TRBJ2-7, with D possibly TRBD1 on 6 matching bases. The V gene's germline CDR1 is SGHTA and CDR2 FQGNSA. V gave up 5 bases and J gave up 2 bases, with 16 bases separating them. The CDR3 runs to 15 residues. CDR3 sequence: CASSTLTRGTYEQYF. CDR3 nucleotides: TGTGCCAGCAGCACCCTGACAAGGGGGACCTACGAGCAGTACTTC.

This clone showed up just a few times. This chain uses TRBV7-2 with TRBJ1-1; tentatively, D is TRBD1 (6 bases). Germline V lookup: CDR1 SGHTA, CDR2 FQGNSA. Trimming left V 5 bases short and J 1 base short, with 11 bases between. This CDR3 region has 14 residues. The CDR3 nucleotides read TGTGCCAGCAGCCAATGGACAGCGAACACTGAAGCTTTCTTT. Its translation is CASSQWTANTEAFF.

V usage is TRBV29-1 and J usage is TRBJ2-7; D is unclear. Germline V gene data show CDR1 as SQVTM and CDR2 as ANQGSEA. This CDR3 has 10 amino acids. The V and J ends lost 4 bases and 6 bases respectively, with 7 bases between them. The CDR3 spells CSVVQVEQYF. CDR3 DNA: TGCAGCGTTGTTCAAGTCGAGCAGTACTTC.

The V call is TRBV6-5, the J call TRBJ2-7; 7 bases fit TRBD1. The CDR3 is made up of 14 amino acids. The germline CDR1 and CDR2 sequences are MNHEY and SVGAGI. Trimming at V came to 6 bases and at J to 12 bases, leaving 17 bases not matched to a gene. Written as DNA, the CDR3 is TGTGCCAGCAGCACCGGGACAGCGTTACTACTCCGGTACTTC. Translating gives CASSTGTALLLRYF.

The chain has TRBV30 and TRBJ1-3; TRBD1 is a possible D gene (5 bases). This CDR3 spans 14 amino acids. Germline V gives CDR1 GTSNPN, CDR2 SVGIG (reference sequence). Trimming cost V 4 bases and J 0 bases, with 10 bases left between them. CDR3 sequence reads: CAWKEGNSGNTIYF. In nucleotides, the CDR3 is TGTGCCTGGAAAGAGGGGAACTCTGGAAACACCATATATTTT.

This clone has just a few counts. V gene TRBV9 combines with J gene TRBJ2-1; tentative D call: TRBD1 (6 bases). This CDR3 spans 15 amino acids. The V end was cut by 6 bases, the J end by 5 bases, with 18 bases between. Germline CDR1 SGDLS, CDR2 YYNGEE. The CDR3 region has the DNA TGTGCCAGCACACGGAAGGGGGAATTTAACAATGAGCAGTTCTTC. Its translation is CASTRKGEFNNEQFF.

The chain couples TRBV4-1 to TRBJ2-4, with D perhaps being TRBD1 or TRBD2 (5 bases each). V lost 8 bases and J 7 bases, leaving 33 bases between the germline ends. CDR3 length equals 19 residues. Per germline, CDR1 MGHRA and CDR2 YSYEKL. Here the CDR3 reads CASRYRDARLGGVGNIQYF. DNA of the CDR3: TGCGCCAGCCGTTACCGGGACGCCCGACTTGGCGGAGTCGGTAACATTCAGTACTTC.